The 26 T cell receptor beta chains in this list originate from one sample, sequenced in a study of blood T cell repertoires in COVID-19. Assay used: immunoSEQ multiplex PCR; TCRdb lists only in-frame clones, some missing. Counted here are 83,000 or so clones, around four fifths occurring once; the ten biggest clones make up 9.8%. Material for sequencing was peripheral blood. Receptor source: a woman of 80 years or more with acute or convalescent COVID-19.

This sequence joins TRBV9 and TRBJ1-2; D remains ambiguous. The CDR3 consists of 14 residues. V shed 3 bases and J shed 4 bases, with 13 bases lying between them. Germline V gene lookup returns CDR1 SGDLS and CDR2 YYNGEE. In DNA, the CDR3 is TGTGCCAGCAGCGACACCCCTGCTGGCTATGGCTACACCTTC. Protein: CASSDTPAGYGYTF.

The rearrangement uses TRBV4-2 and TRBJ2-7, with 9 bases aligning to TRBD2. After removal of 4 bases from V and 0 bases from J, the junction contained 4 bases not matched to a gene. This CDR3 contains 15 residues. Germline loops: CDR1 LGHNA, CDR2 YNFKEQ. This CDR3 is CASSPGTSHSYEQYF. The CDR3 DNA reads TGTGCCAGCAGCCCGGGGACTAGCCACTCCTACGAGCAGTACTTC.

The chain uses TRBV5-5 and TRBJ2-1; D is unresolved. The V gene's germline CDR1 is SGHKS and CDR2 YYEKEE (reference sequence). Trimming removed 3 bases from V and 4 bases from J, with 8 bases in between. The length of the CDR3 is 13 residues. CDR3 nucleotides: TGTGCCAGCAGCTCACTACTTTACAATGAGCAGTTCTTC. Residues: CASSSLLYNEQFF.

This chain joins TRBV4-3 and TRBJ1-2; D is unresolved. This CDR3 is built from 13 residues. V lost 6 bases and J lost 1, with 9 bases in between. Germline V CDR1 and CDR2: LGHNA, YSLEER. The CDR3 nucleotides read TGCGCCAGCAGTCAGGAGGGTAACTATGGCTACACCTTC. This sequence encodes CASSQEGNYGYTF.

The chain uses TRBV11-2 and TRBJ2-1, with 7 bases matching TRBD1. V was clipped by 7 bases and J by 5 bases; unmatched bases: 5. Germline loops: CDR1 SGHAT, CDR2 FQNNGV. The CDR3 extends over 13 amino acids. CDR3 sequence: CASTTQGNNEQFF. The CDR3 DNA reads as TGTGCCAGCACGACACAGGGGAACAATGAGCAGTTCTTC.

This chain links TRBV30 with TRBJ2-5; D is perhaps TRBD2 (7 bases). The CDR3 has 16 amino acids. Per the germline V gene, CDR1 is GTSNPN and CDR2 is SVGIG (reference sequence). Between the trimmed V and J ends, which lost 1 base and 4 bases, there was a span of 19 bases. DNA of the CDR3: TGTGCCTGGAGTGCCCTTCTGGGGAGGGGGGTAGAGACCCAGTACTTC. Translating gives CAWSALLGRGVETQYF.

This clone ranks as medium-sized (0.01 to 0.1%). The V call is TRBV6-5, the J call TRBJ1-1; D is undetermined. V lost 8 bases, J lost 0 bases, and 13 bases lay in between. Per the germline V gene, CDR1 is MNHEY and CDR2 is SVGAGI. The CDR3 spans 14 residues. CDR3 nucleotides: TGTGCCAGCCCAAGAAACGGGATGAACACTGAAGCTTTCTTT. Translating it yields CASPRNGMNTEAFF.

This chain links TRBV4-3 with TRBJ2-3; 10 bases align to TRBD2. V gave up 0 bases and J gave up 6 bases; unmatched junction bases: 3. This CDR3 has 15 amino acids. Germline values: CDR1 LGHNA, CDR2 YSLEER. CDR3 sequence: CASSQEKREGDTQYF. The CDR3 DNA follows: TGCGCCAGCAGCCAAGAGAAGCGGGAGGGCGATACGCAGTATTTT.

The chain recombines TRBV20-1 with TRBJ1-1; D is perhaps TRBD1 (6 bases). V was shortened by 3 bases and J by 12 bases, with 26 bases between the two germline ends. The germline CDR1 and CDR2 sequences are DFQATT and SNEGSKA (reference sequence). This CDR3 contains 15 residues. CDR3 bases: TGCAGTGCTAGTACCTCTGGCAGGGCAGAAAGGGGGACTTTCTTT. Amino acids: CSASTSGRAERGTFF.

J is TRBJ1-2 and V is TRBV30; unclear D gene. Trimming pared 4 bases from V and 3 bases from J, leaving 15 bases between. The germline CDR1 and CDR2 sequences are GTSNPN and SVGIG (reference sequence). The CDR3 has 14 amino acids. The CDR3 spells CAWTRRSPDYGYTF. As DNA, the CDR3 is TGTGCCTGGACCCGGAGGAGTCCCGACTATGGCTACACCTTC.

The chain couples TRBV19 to TRBJ2-2; D is perhaps TRBD2 (5 bases). Trimming left V 8 bases short and J 2 bases short, with 9 bases between. CDR3 size: 13 residues. Germline assignment: CDR1 LNHDA and CDR2 SQIVND (reference sequence). The CDR3 loop reads CASERVNTGELFF. The CDR3 bases are TGTGCCAGTGAGAGGGTTAACACCGGGGAGCTGTTTTTT.

The V call is TRBV19, the J call TRBJ1-2; 9 nucleotides line up with TRBD1. The J segment lost 5 bases and the V segment lost 4 bases, leaving 8 bases of the junction unmatched. The germline V gene encodes CDR1 LNHDA and CDR2 SQIVND (reference sequence). CDR3 length: 15 amino acids. Here the CDR3 reads CASSKRGQGDYGYTF. CDR3 nucleotide sequence: TGTGCCAGTAGTAAGAGGGGACAGGGAGATTATGGCTACACCTTC.

The table lists this clone with a few counts. This chain uses TRBV19 with TRBJ1-6, with D tentatively TRBD1 (6 bases). CDR1 and CDR2 from the germline V gene are LNHDA and SQIVND (reference sequence). The CDR3 has 13 residues. V was pared by 5 bases and J by 10 bases, with 12 bases between. The CDR3 sequence is CASSAYRESPLHF. The CDR3 bases are TGTGCCAGTAGTGCTTACAGGGAATCACCCCTCCACTTT.

This chain connects TRBV30 to TRBJ1-5, with unresolved D. V gave up 2 bases and J gave up 0 bases, with 8 bases separating them. CDR1 is GTSNPN, CDR2 SVGIG, per germline (reference sequence). The CDR3 totals 14 residues. This CDR3 reads CAWSTTNSNQPQHF. The CDR3 nucleotides are TGTGCCTGGAGTACAACAAATAGCAATCAGCCCCAGCATTTT.

The chain joins TRBV5-1 to TRBJ1-1; TRBD1 might be the D (5 bases). The CDR3 extends over 15 amino acids. Deletions cut 4 bases from V and 3 bases from J, with 16 bases between. Germline-derived CDR1 and CDR2 are SGHRS and YFSETQ. CDR3 nucleotide sequence: TGCGCCAGCAGCCGCTCGGGGGGTTCGGACACTGAAGCTTTCTTT. Protein product: CASSRSGGSDTEAFF.

This chain uses TRBV19 with TRBJ2-1; 10 nucleotides line up with TRBD1. Germline loops: CDR1 LNHDA, CDR2 SQIVND (reference sequence). CDR3 size: 17 residues. The J segment lost 8 bases and the V segment lost 4 bases, leaving 14 bases of the junction unmatched. DNA of the CDR3: TGTGCCAGTAGTACCCATCCGGGACAGGGGATATCTGATGAGCAGTTCTTC. It translates to CASSTHPGQGISDEQFF.

The genes are TRBV6-5 and TRBJ1-6; TRBD1 matches 10 bases. Germline V CDR1 and CDR2: MNHEY, SVGAGI. The CDR3 loop spans 14 amino acids. Trimming took 2 bases from V and 10 from J; bases not matched to a gene: 2. CDR3 protein: CASSYAGQGSPLHF. CDR3 sequence (DNA): TGTGCCAGCAGTTACGCGGGACAGGGGTCACCCCTCCACTTT.

The chain employs TRBV6-5 and TRBJ2-3; tentative D call: TRBD1 (6 bases). Deletions cut 4 bases from V and 0 bases from J, with 11 bases between. The CDR3 extends over 15 amino acids. Germline CDR1 reads MNHEY; CDR2 reads SVGAGI. Here the CDR3 reads CASSFGQPSTDTQYF. Written as DNA, the CDR3 is TGTGCCAGCAGTTTCGGACAGCCTAGCACAGATACGCAGTATTTT.

This clone has a handful of counts. CDR3 amino acids: CASSGGSGQPQHF. In DNA, the CDR3 is TGTGCCAGCAGCGGGGGTAGCGGTCAGCCCCAGCATTTT. V usage is TRBV3-1 (or the pseudogene TRBV3-2) and J usage is TRBJ1-5; a possible D gene is TRBD1 (5 bases). Germline V CDR1 and CDR2: LGHDT, YNNKEL (reference sequence). The CDR3 is 13 amino acids. V was pared by 5 bases and J by 6 bases, with 11 bases between.

This rearrangement joins TRBV5-1 to TRBJ1-6, with 9 bases lining up with TRBD1. CDR1 SGHRS and CDR2 YFSETQ come from the germline V gene. The junction had 2 bases not matched to a gene; V was cut back by 0 bases and J by 7 bases. The CDR3 totals 15 residues. The CDR3 bases are TGCGCCAGCAGCTTGGCGGGACAGGGAAATTCACCCCTCCACTTT. Its translation is CASSLAGQGNSPLHF.

This chain uses TRBV11-2 with TRBJ2-3; tentative D call: TRBD2 (5 bases). Germline V gene lookup returns CDR1 SGHAT and CDR2 FQNNGV. The CDR3 length is 16 residues. Between the trimmed V and J ends, which lost 5 bases and 0 bases, there was a span of 15 bases. The CDR3 sequence: CASSPGALASTDTQYF. In nucleotides, the CDR3 is TGTGCCAGCAGCCCGGGCGCGCTAGCTAGCACAGATACGCAGTATTTT.

Sample share makes this clone medium-sized. V and J are TRBV7-8 and TRBJ1-3, with D possibly TRBD1 on 5 matching bases. Germline CDR1 SGHVS, CDR2 FQNEAQ. The CDR3 has 14 amino acids. V was clipped by 5 bases and J by 7 bases, with 15 bases between them. The CDR3 nucleotides are TGTGCCAGCAGCCCACCGGGACTAAGGAACACCATATATTTT. This codes for CASSPPGLRNTIYF.

The chain combines TRBV7-9 with TRBJ2-1, with 8 bases fitting TRBD2. CDR1 and CDR2 (germline): SEHNR, FQNEAQ (reference sequence). The CDR3 sequence is 11 residues long. Losses at the gene ends were 5 bases for V and 11 bases for J; bases not matched to a gene: 2. This chain's CDR3 is CASSRTSQQFF. DNA of the CDR3: TGTGCCAGCAGCCGGACTAGCCAGCAGTTCTTC.

The chain is built from TRBV28 and TRBJ2-1; 8 bases align to TRBD1. The V segment lost 6 bases and the J segment 3 bases; nucleotides outside the gene matches: 7. In germline, CDR1 is MDHEN, CDR2 SYDVKM. The CDR3 is 15 amino acids. CDR3 loop: CASRTGQGSYNEQFF. DNA of the CDR3: TGTGCCAGCAGAACCGGACAGGGTAGCTACAATGAGCAGTTCTTC.

The chain combines TRBV18 with TRBJ2-7, with D perhaps matching TRBD2 (5 bases). The CDR3 runs 14 residues. Germline assignment: CDR1 KGHSH and CDR2 LQKENI. V was cut by 2 bases and J by 7 bases, with 15 bases left in between. This chain's CDR3 is CASSPSNAAEEQYF. CDR3 nucleotides: TGTGCCAGCTCACCATCGAACGCAGCGGAAGAGCAGTACTTC.

The chain combines TRBV6-2 or TRBV6-3 with TRBJ1-2; 8 bases match TRBD1. This CDR3 contains 17 residues. The J segment lost 4 bases and the V segment lost 6 bases, leaving 16 bases of the junction unmatched. Germline V gene data show CDR1 as MNHEY and CDR2 as SVGEGT. CDR3 DNA: TGTGCCAGCAGCCGTGCGGGTCGGACAGGGCCTTTCTATGGCTACACCTTC. This codes for CASSRAGRTGPFYGYTF.